These 25 T cell receptor beta chains came from one sample sequenced in a study of T cells in Graves' hyperthyroidism and ophthalmopathy. RNA transcripts yielded amplified TCR beta CDR3 regions. First-round RT-PCR targeting the TCR CDR3 was performed with the HTBI primer set. MiXCR, applied by TCRdb to the multiplex PCR reads, yields one record per CDR3 protein. This sample has approximately 570,000 distinct CDR3 sequences; about 20% occur once, and the top ten carry roughly 44%. The sequenced sample consisted of blood. The source of these receptors is a man in his forties or fifties with Graves' ophthalmopathy.

This clonotype was recorded at least ten times. The V call is TRBV12-3 or TRBV12-4, the J call TRBJ2-1; no clear D. The CDR3 runs to 11 residues. V was cut by 3 bases and J by 11 bases, with 8 bases left in between. The CDR3 DNA is TGTGCCAGCAGTTTCCAACCTCAGCAGTTCTTC. Its translation is CASSFQPQQFF.

The chain combines TRBV29-1 with TRBJ2-1; the D is unclear. CDR1 is SQVTM and CDR2 is ANQGSEA in the germline V gene. V shed 0 bases and J shed 0 bases, with 9 bases lying between them. This CDR3 contains 15 residues. The CDR3 is CSVEDSRSSYNEQFF. CDR3 sequence (DNA): TGCAGCGTTGAAGATAGCCGGAGCTCCTACAATGAGCAGTTCTTC.

The rearrangement joins TRBV20-1 to TRBJ1-4, with no clear D. V was cut by 0 bases and J by 8 bases, with 19 bases left in between. The germline CDR1 and CDR2 sequences are DFQATT and SNEGSKA (reference sequence). The CDR3 covers 16 residues. CDR3 DNA sequence: TGCAGTGCTAGAGAACGAGGTAGAGGTGCTCGGGAAAAACTGTTTTTT. Protein sequence: CSARERGRGAREKLFF.

The V call is TRBV5-5, the J call TRBJ2-3; TRBD1 matches 9 bases. J was trimmed by 5 bases and V by 0 bases; bases with no gene match: 10. Germline V gene sequence: CDR1 SGHKS, CDR2 YYEKEE (reference sequence). CDR3 length: 17 amino acids. The CDR3, as DNA: TGTGCCAGCAGCTTGGACAGGGGGCGCAGGGTTAGAGATACGCAGTATTTT. Protein product: CASSLDRGRRVRDTQYF.

The chain uses TRBV11-3 and TRBJ2-3, with 7 positions matching TRBD1. The ends lost 9 bases at V and 7 bases at J; junction bases unmatched: 16. The CDR3 totals 15 residues. Germline V lookup: CDR1 SGHNT, CDR2 YENEEA. Here the CDR3 DNA reads TGTGCCAGGCCTACGACAGGGATTTTGGCAAATACGCAGTATTTT. Protein: CARPTTGILANTQYF.

There are a few counts of this clonotype. This chain joins TRBV9 and TRBJ2-3; 8 bases agree with TRBD1. V lost 4 bases and J lost 0; bases outside the gene matches: 7. The CDR3 has 16 amino acids. Germline CDR1 SGDLS, CDR2 YYNGEE. CDR3 residues: CASSLHRDRSTDTQYF. Here the CDR3 DNA reads TGTGCCAGCAGCCTCCACCGGGACAGGAGCACAGATACGCAGTATTTT.

This clonotype was seen repeatedly, ten times or more. The gene calls are TRBV3-1 and TRBJ2-7; D perhaps matches TRBD2 (6 bases). Germline V CDR1 and CDR2: LGHDT, YNNKEL (reference sequence). The CDR3 sequence is 15 residues long. V lost 4 bases to trimming and J lost 5 bases, with 18 bases between them. This CDR3 reads CASSPNDGGNHEQYF. CDR3 nucleotide sequence: TGTGCCAGCAGCCCCAACGACGGGGGTAACCACGAGCAGTACTTC.

V and J are TRBV9 and TRBJ2-3; D perhaps matches TRBD2 (5 bases). V lost 5 bases to trimming and J lost 2 bases, with 18 bases between them. Germline CDR1 reads SGDLS; CDR2 reads YYNGEE. The CDR3 is 16 residues long. CDR3 residues: CASSGPKRTVTDTQYF. The CDR3 DNA is TGTGCCAGCAGTGGACCCAAGCGGACTGTCACAGATACGCAGTATTTT.

This clonotype has just a few counts. The V gene is TRBV6-2 or TRBV6-3, the J gene TRBJ1-5; tentative D call: TRBD1 (6 bases). From germline, CDR1 is MNHEY and CDR2 SVGEGT. Between the trimmed V and J ends, which lost 2 bases and 1 base, there was a span of 15 bases. The CDR3 runs to 17 residues. CDR3 residues: CASSYEQGRVSNQPQHF. CDR3 coding DNA: TGTGCCAGCAGTTACGAGCAGGGGAGAGTAAGCAATCAGCCCCAGCATTTT.

This clonotype came up many times. The V and J genes are TRBV5-1 and TRBJ2-7; a weak D match, TRBD2 (7 bases). The germline V and J ends were trimmed by 7 bases and 6 bases, with 17 bases remaining between them. CDR1 SGHRS and CDR2 YFSETQ come from the germline V gene. This CDR3 has 13 residues. Here the CDR3 reads CASAYGGGGEQYF. For the CDR3, the DNA is TGCGCCAGCGCTTACGGCGGGGGCGGCGAGCAGTACTTC. Complete variable domain (other parts from reference TRBV5-1 and TRBJ2-7): KAGVTQTPRYLIKTRGQQVTLSCSPISGHRSVSWYQQTPGQGLQFLFEYFSETQRNKGNFPGRFSGRQFSNSRSEMNVSTLELGDSALYLCASAYGGGGEQYFGPGTRLTVT.

This clonotype was seen repeatedly, ten times or more. The V gene is TRBV28, the J gene TRBJ1-2; the D gene is possibly TRBD1 (5 bases). The CDR3 has 14 amino acids. V lost 6 bases and J 10 bases, leaving 21 bases between the germline ends. From germline, CDR1 is MDHEN and CDR2 SYDVKM. CDR3 sequence: CASRERQSHSVYTF. The CDR3 DNA sequence: TGTGCCAGCAGAGAGAGACAGAGCCACTCGGTCTACACCTTC.

The CDR3 coding sequence is TGTGCCAGCAGGCCCTCGGGACAGGGCAACACCGGGGAGCTGTTTTTT. Protein sequence: CASRPSGQGNTGELFF. The V call is TRBV12-3 or TRBV12-4, the J call TRBJ2-2; 9 positions match TRBD1. CDR3 length equals 16 residues. V shed 6 bases, J shed 2 bases, and the junction held 7 bases outside the gene matches.

This chain uses TRBV13 with TRBJ1-6, with 7 bases matching TRBD1. Germline-derived CDR1 and CDR2 are PRHDT and FYEKMQ (reference sequence). The CDR3 covers 13 residues. Trimming at V came to 3 bases and at J to 10 bases, leaving 3 bases not matched to a gene. CDR3 residues: CASSLDRKSPLHF. CDR3 bases: TGTGCCAGCAGCTTGGACAGGAAATCACCCCTCCACTTT. Based on the CDR3 plus reference TRBV13 and TRBJ1-6, the full variable domain is AAGVIQSPRHLIKEKRETATLKCYPIPRHDTVYWYQQGPGQDPQFLISFYEKMQSDKGSIPDRFSAQQFSDYHSELNMSSLELGDSALYFCASSLDRKSPLHFGNGTRLTVT.

The chain combines TRBV5-4 with TRBJ1-2; D not resolved. The germline V gene has CDR1 SGHNT and CDR2 YYREEE (reference sequence). V dropped 6 bases and J dropped 8 bases, with 23 bases sitting between them. The CDR3 runs to 15 residues. CDR3 in amino acids: CASTHGGSGARGYTF. The CDR3 DNA follows: TGTGCCAGCACCCACGGAGGGTCAGGCGCCCGCGGCTACACCTTC.

The V and J genes are TRBV2 and TRBJ1-2; TRBD1 agrees at 9 bases. Germline assignment: CDR1 SNHLY and CDR2 FYNNEI. The CDR3 is 13 amino acids. Trimming at V came to 6 bases and at J to 7 bases, leaving 6 bases not matched to a gene. The CDR3 DNA sequence: TGTGCCAGCAGGGGACAGGGATTCGGTGGCTACACCTTC. It yields the protein CASRGQGFGGYTF.

This clonotype has a count of ten or more. The rearrangement links TRBV7-2 to TRBJ1-2; D may be TRBD1 (6 bases). V was clipped by 5 bases and J by 4 bases, with 17 bases between them. The CDR3 has 15 residues. The V gene's germline CDR1 is SGHTA and CDR2 FQGNSA. The CDR3 is CASSPRTVGGYGYTF. The CDR3 DNA is TGTGCCAGCAGCCCCCGGACAGTGGGGGGCTATGGCTACACCTTC.

There are a few counts of this clonotype. The rearrangement joins TRBV7-8 to TRBJ2-5, with D tentatively TRBD2 (5 bases). Trimming cost V 0 bases and J 5 bases, with 10 bases left between them. The CDR3 runs to 14 residues. CDR1 SGHVS and CDR2 FQNEAQ come from the germline V gene. CDR3 in amino acids: CASSLAAAKETQYF. CDR3 bases: TGTGCCAGCAGCTTAGCAGCGGCTAAGGAGACCCAGTACTTC.

This clonotype was seen a few times. The J gene is TRBJ1-1, the V gene TRBV5-5, with D hard to call. CDR1 is SGHKS and CDR2 is YYEKEE in the germline V gene (reference sequence). V dropped 7 bases and J dropped 5 bases, with 18 bases sitting between them. This CDR3 spans 14 amino acids. CDR3 loop: CASGIEDRRTEAFF. The CDR3 DNA is TGTGCCAGCGGCATCGAGGACCGCCGAACTGAAGCTTTCTTT.

The V and J genes are TRBV5-1 and TRBJ2-3; a weak D match, TRBD2 (8 bases). This CDR3 is 17 amino acids long. Per germline, CDR1 SGHRS and CDR2 YFSETQ. Trimming shortened V by 0 bases and J by 3 bases, and 17 bases separated the two germline ends. The CDR3 loop is CASSLARGAGGTDTQYF. The CDR3 nucleotides read TGCGCCAGCAGCTTGGCCAGGGGGGCGGGGGGAACAGATACGCAGTATTTT. The full variable domain, rest sourced from reference TRBV5-1 and TRBJ2-3, is KAGVTQTPRYLIKTRGQQVTLSCSPISGHRSVSWYQQTPGQGLQFLFEYFSETQRNKGNFPGRFSGRQFSNSRSEMNVSTLELGDSALYLCASSLARGAGGTDTQYFGPGTRLTVL.

This clonotype was counted at least ten times. The V call is TRBV10-3, the J call TRBJ2-5; TRBD1 aligns across 7 bases. CDR3 length equals 16 residues. V was clipped by 3 bases and J by 5 bases; unmatched bases: 12. CDR1 and CDR2 (germline): ENHRY, SYGVKD. The CDR3 sequence is CAISETGTVQGETQYF. CDR3 DNA: TGTGCCATCAGTGAAACTGGGACAGTCCAGGGGGAGACCCAGTACTTC.

The table lists this clonotype with many counts. CDR3 nucleotides: TGTGCCAGCAGTCCTCGGGGATCGAACTTCTATGGCTACACCTTC. This gives the protein CASSPRGSNFYGYTF. The chain joins TRBV6-1 to TRBJ1-2; D is undetermined. The CDR3 contains 15 residues. Trimming removed 5 bases at V and 4 bases at J, with 17 bases between. From germline, CDR1 is MNHNS and CDR2 SASEGT.

V and J are TRBV4-3 and TRBJ1-1; D unclear. This CDR3 comprises 14 residues. CDR1 LGHNA and CDR2 YSLEER come from the germline V gene. Trimming shortened V by 3 bases and J by 0 bases, and 8 bases separated the two germline ends. CDR3 bases: TGCGCCAGCAGCCAGCTCGCAATGAACACTGAAGCTTTCTTT. Protein: CASSQLAMNTEAFF.

The CDR3 sequence is CASSPRPEKIYEQYF. The CDR3 DNA reads as TGTGCCAGCTCACCACGCCCCGAAAAGATCTACGAGCAGTACTTC. The rearrangement joins TRBV18 to TRBJ2-7; no definite D call. CDR3 length equals 15 residues. V dropped 1 base and J dropped 3 bases, with 13 bases sitting between them. The germline CDR1 and CDR2 sequences are KGHSH and LQKENI. Drawing the rest from reference TRBV18 and TRBJ2-7, the complete variable domain is NAGVMQNPRHLVRRRGQEARLRCSPMKGHSHVYWYRQLPEEGLKFMVYLQKENIIDESGMPKERFSAEFPKEGPSILRIQQVVRGDSAAYFCASSPRPEKIYEQYFGPGTRLTVT.

V gene TRBV5-1 combines with J gene TRBJ2-7; D may be TRBD2 (5 bases). Trimming cost V 0 bases and J 7 bases, with 8 bases left between them. The CDR3 covers 12 residues. Germline CDR1 and CDR2: SGHRS and YFSETQ. The CDR3 region is CASSLAAGEQYF. The DNA of the CDR3 is TGCGCCAGCAGCTTGGCGGCGGGTGAGCAGTACTTC.

This clonotype was recorded many times. The chain employs TRBV2 and TRBJ1-1; D possibly corresponds to TRBD1 (6 bases). Germline V lookup: CDR1 SNHLY, CDR2 FYNNEI. V was clipped by 1 base and J by 1 base, with 10 bases between them. The CDR3 covers 15 residues. In DNA form, the CDR3 reads TGTGCCAGCAGTGAAGAATCGGGACAGAACACTGAAGCTTTCTTT. It yields the protein CASSEESGQNTEAFF.